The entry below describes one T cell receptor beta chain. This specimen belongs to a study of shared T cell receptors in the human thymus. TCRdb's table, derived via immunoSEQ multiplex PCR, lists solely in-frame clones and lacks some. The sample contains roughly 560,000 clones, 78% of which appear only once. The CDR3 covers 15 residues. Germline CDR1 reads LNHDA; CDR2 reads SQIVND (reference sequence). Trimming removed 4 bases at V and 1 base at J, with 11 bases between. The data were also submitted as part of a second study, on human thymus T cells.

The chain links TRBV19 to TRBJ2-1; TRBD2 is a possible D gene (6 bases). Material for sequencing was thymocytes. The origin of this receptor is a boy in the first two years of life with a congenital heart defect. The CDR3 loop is CASSRSGLSYNEQFF. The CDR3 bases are TGTGCCAGTAGTAGATCCGGACTATCCTACAATGAGCAGTTCTTC.